This T cell receptor (beta chain) was profiled in a study of blood T cell repertoires in COVID-19. At the level of the study: PBMCs, B-cell-depleted T cells, or T cells provided the cDNA or gDNA that made up the material.

Per the germline V gene, CDR1 is LNHDA and CDR2 is SQIVND (reference sequence). CDR3 size: 15 residues. Trimming at V came to 5 bases and at J to 2 bases, leaving 3 bases not matched to a gene. This clone turned up a few times. Authors' processing steps: Cell counts per sample came from amplifying reference gene primers. TCRdb's copy holds only in-frame clones and misses some; the assay was immunoSEQ multiplex PCR. For V, J and clone size, that table is used; D and trimming come from the DNA. The sample carries about 36,000 clones, around 82% recorded once. This receptor was taken from a man aged 65-85 years with acute or convalescent COVID-19. Sequenced material: peripheral blood. This sequence joins TRBV19 and TRBJ1-5; 10 bases are a match to TRBD1. The CDR3 coding sequence is TGTGCCAGTAGTGGGGACAGGGGTCGCAATCAGCCCCAGCATTTT. It yields the protein CASSGDRGRNQPQHF.